These 32 T cell receptor beta chains were all obtained from the same sample, sequenced in a study of OX40 agonist ivuxolimab in advanced cancers. Assay: immunoSEQ multiplex PCR; the TCRdb copy retains only in-frame clones and omits some. The sample has roughly 80,000 clones, roughly 87% seen once. The specimen comprised CD4+ or CD8+ T cells sorted from blood, sampled in a trial of the OX40 agonist ivuxolimab. The receptor set was obtained from an adult with an advanced solid tumor such as melanoma, head and neck, liver or kidney cancer.

The CDR3 DNA is TGTGCCAGTAGTGCCGGACAGGGCAATCAGCCCCAGCATTTT. This codes for CASSAGQGNQPQHF. The V gene is TRBV19, the J gene TRBJ1-5, with 7 bases identical to TRBD1. CDR3 length: 14 amino acids. V shed 5 bases and J 2 bases; nucleotides not matched to a gene: 3. Germline V gene lookup returns CDR1 LNHDA and CDR2 SQIVND (reference sequence).

The rearrangement links TRBV25-1 to TRBJ2-5; TRBD2 agrees at 7 bases. Germline CDR1 reads MGHDK; CDR2 reads SYGVNS. The CDR3 contains 14 residues. After removal of 2 bases from V and 5 bases from J, the junction contained 5 bases not matched to a gene. The CDR3 sequence: CASSELRGGETQYF. The CDR3 bases are TGTGCCAGCAGTGAACTGCGGGGAGGGGAGACCCAGTACTTC.

The J gene is TRBJ1-1, the V gene TRBV6-6; D is perhaps TRBD1 (5 bases). V gave up 7 bases and J gave up 1 base, with 16 bases separating them. Germline-derived CDR1 and CDR2 are MNHNY and SVGAGI (reference sequence). The CDR3 has 15 amino acids. This CDR3 reads CASIKPGRENTEAFF. CDR3 coding DNA: TGTGCCAGCATAAAGCCGGGACGAGAGAACACTGAAGCTTTCTTT.

The chain couples TRBV19 to TRBJ1-5; D unclear. Germline CDR1 reads LNHDA; CDR2 reads SQIVND (reference sequence). The CDR3 is 17 amino acids. The V end was cut by 0 bases, the J end by 5 bases, with 17 bases between. The CDR3 DNA sequence: TGTGCCAGTAGTATAGATCTTGGCAGAGGGAACCATCAGCCCCAGCATTTT. The encoded protein is CASSIDLGRGNHQPQHF.

The count of this clone is one. The V and J genes are TRBV10-3 and TRBJ1-3; tentative D call: TRBD1 (5 bases). Germline CDR1 ENHRY, CDR2 SYGVKD. CDR3 length: 12 amino acids. Trimming removed 5 bases from V and 5 bases from J, with 7 bases in between. CDR3 DNA: TGTGCCATCAGTCGGACACGAAACACCATATATTTT. As protein: CAISRTRNTIYF.

The chain uses TRBV9 and TRBJ1-2, with 9 bases identical to TRBD1. This CDR3 is built from 16 residues. CDR1 is SGDLS, CDR2 YYNGEE, per germline. Trimming removed 0 bases from V and 4 bases from J; junction bases left unmatched: 7. This CDR3 reads CASSVVGTGLGYGYTF. The CDR3 DNA is TGTGCCAGCAGCGTAGTAGGGACAGGGCTGGGCTATGGCTACACCTTC.

The chain has TRBV19 and TRBJ2-6, with D hard to call. The V end lost 7 bases, the J end lost 5 bases, and 9 bases lay between the germline ends. This CDR3 is 13 amino acids long. Germline-derived CDR1 and CDR2 are LNHDA and SQIVND (reference sequence). Here the CDR3 DNA reads TGTGCCAGTAATGGACGCCGGGCCAACGTCCTGACTTTC. It yields the protein CASNGRRANVLTF.

The gene calls are TRBV9 and TRBJ2-1; D gene ambiguous. Germline-derived CDR1 and CDR2 are SGDLS and YYNGEE. The CDR3 runs to 11 residues. The V end was cut by 0 bases, the J end by 5 bases, with 0 bases between. The CDR3 is CASSVDNEQFF. CDR3 bases: TGTGCCAGCAGCGTAGACAATGAGCAGTTCTTC.

V and J are TRBV5-8 and TRBJ1-3; TRBD1 agrees at 7 bases. The CDR3 loop spans 16 amino acids. Trimming removed 1 base from V and 0 bases from J; junction bases left unmatched: 4. Germline values: CDR1 SGHTS, CDR2 YDEGEE. In DNA form, the CDR3 reads TGTGCCAGCAGCTTGTGGGACAGCCACTCTGGAAACACCATATATTTT. This sequence encodes CASSLWDSHSGNTIYF.

V and J are TRBV19 and TRBJ2-7; D might be TRBD1 (7 bases). CDR1 LNHDA and CDR2 SQIVND come from the germline V gene (reference sequence). CDR3 length: 15 residues. V was pared by 6 bases and J by 0 bases, with 15 bases between. As DNA, the CDR3 is TGTGCCAGTAGAAAACCAGGGGGGAGCTCCTACGAGCAGTACTTC. Translated, it gives CASRKPGGSSYEQYF.

This clone came up once. The rearrangement links TRBV19 to TRBJ1-5; 10 bases agree with TRBD1. The CDR3 is 18 residues long. Germline trimming cut 9 bases from V and 2 bases from J; bases unmatched to any gene: 16. Germline CDR1 and CDR2: LNHDA and SQIVND (reference sequence). The CDR3 reads CASEPRTGGSMGNQPQHF. For the CDR3, the DNA is TGTGCCAGCGAACCCAGGACAGGGGGTTCTATGGGCAATCAGCCCCAGCATTTT.

This clone was found a few times. The genes are TRBV5-4 and TRBJ2-7; 8 bases align to TRBD1. The CDR3 runs 16 residues. CDR1 and CDR2 (germline): SGHNT, YYREEE (reference sequence). J gave up 7 bases and V 0 bases, and 12 bases lay outside the gene matches. CDR3 sequence reads: CASSLGPSGQGGEQYF. The CDR3 region has the DNA TGTGCCAGCAGCTTGGGCCCCTCCGGACAGGGAGGAGAGCAGTACTTC.

The J gene is TRBJ2-3, the V gene TRBV23-1; D may be TRBD2 (7 bases). TRBV23-1 is identified as an open reading frame with a role that is uncertain. Trimming stripped 1 base from V and 0 bases from J, with 11 bases between. The CDR3 covers 16 residues. The CDR3 coding sequence is TGCGCCAGCAGTCAATACGCGGGGGCTAGCACAGATACGCAGTATTTT. Its translation is CASSQYAGASTDTQYF.

This chain connects TRBV7-9 to TRBJ2-1; 7 bases line up with TRBD2. CDR1 SEHNR and CDR2 FQNEAQ come from the germline V gene (reference sequence). V lost 1 base and J lost 7; bases outside the gene matches: 7. This CDR3 contains 15 residues. The CDR3 DNA reads TGTGCCAGCAGCTTAGGCGGGAGCCACTGGAATGAGCAGTTCTTC. Translation gives CASSLGGSHWNEQFF.

The rearrangement uses TRBV2 and TRBJ1-5; D uncertain. Germline values: CDR1 SNHLY, CDR2 FYNNEI. The ends were cut back, 6 bases at V and 3 bases at J, with 9 bases in the middle. The CDR3 extends over 13 amino acids. In DNA form, the CDR3 reads TGTGCCAGCAGCGGGATTACCAATCAGCCCCAGCATTTT. Its protein product is CASSGITNQPQHF.

This chain links TRBV11-3 with TRBJ2-5; perhaps TRBD1 as D (6 bases). V gave up 5 bases and J gave up 5 bases, with 12 bases separating them. CDR3 size: 13 residues. Germline CDR1 is SGHNT and CDR2 is YENEEA. The CDR3 sequence is CASSQGPGETQYF. The CDR3, as DNA: TGTGCCAGCAGCCAGGGGCCGGGGGAGACCCAGTACTTC.

V is TRBV10-1 and J is TRBJ1-1, with 9 bases lining up with TRBD1. This CDR3 is 15 amino acids long. CDR1 is WNHNN and CDR2 is SYGVQD in the germline V gene (reference sequence). V lost 2 bases and J lost 4; bases outside the gene matches: 5. CDR3: CASSEGTGKTTEAFF. CDR3 in DNA: TGCGCCAGCAGTGAGGGGACAGGGAAGACCACTGAAGCTTTCTTT.

The rearrangement links TRBV10-3 to TRBJ2-7; 11 bases line up with TRBD1. The V segment lost 5 bases and the J segment 3 bases; nucleotides outside the gene matches: 12. Germline CDR1 and CDR2: ENHRY and SYGVKD. This CDR3 has 17 amino acids. In DNA form, the CDR3 reads TGTGCCATCAGTAACGACTCGGGACAGGGGGAAAACTACGAGCAGTACTTC. Translating gives CAISNDSGQGENYEQYF.

The chain joins TRBV28 to TRBJ1-1; weak D call: TRBD1 (6 bases). Trimming pared 7 bases from V and 4 bases from J, leaving 19 bases between. The CDR3 covers 15 residues. Germline V gene lookup returns CDR1 MDHEN and CDR2 SYDVKM. The CDR3 nucleotides read TGTGCCAGCACCGATGGGGGGGGCCGAAGCACTGAAGCTTTCTTT. This translates into CASTDGGGRSTEAFF.

The chain carries TRBV6-1 and TRBJ1-5; no clear D gene. V shed 0 bases and J shed 1 base, with 4 bases lying between them. Germline CDR1 MNHNS, CDR2 SASEGT. The CDR3 has 14 residues. CDR3 protein: CASSEAQSNQPQHF. DNA of the CDR3: TGTGCCAGCAGTGAAGCGCAGAGCAATCAGCCCCAGCATTTT.

The chain combines TRBV11-2 with TRBJ2-7; 9 nucleotides agree with TRBD2. The V gene's germline CDR1 is SGHAT and CDR2 FQNNGV. The V segment lost 1 base and the J segment 0 bases; nucleotides outside the gene matches: 4. CDR3 length equals 16 residues. The CDR3 DNA is TGTGCCAGCAGCTTAGTGCTAGCGGGGAGCTCCTACGAGCAGTACTTC. Translation: CASSLVLAGSSYEQYF. The full variable domain, with the rest looked up from reference TRBV11-2 and TRBJ2-7, is EAGVAQSPRYKIIEKRQSVAFWCNPISGHATLYWYQQILGQGPKLLIQFQNNGVVDDSQLPKDRFSAERLKGVDSTLKIQPAKLEDSAVYLCASSLVLAGSSYEQYFGPGTRLTVT.

This clone was seen just once. The chain uses TRBV28 and TRBJ1-2, with TRBD1 as a possible D gene (5 bases). The germline V and J ends were trimmed by 4 bases and 5 bases, with 8 bases remaining between them. Germline CDR1 reads MDHEN; CDR2 reads SYDVKM. CDR3 length equals 12 residues. CDR3 DNA sequence: TGTGCCAGCAGTTCCGGGACTTATGGCTACACCTTC. Amino acid sequence: CASSSGTYGYTF.

The chain couples TRBV12-5 to TRBJ1-5, with D maybe TRBD1 (6 bases). Germline V gene lookup returns CDR1 LGHNT and CDR2 FRNRAP. The CDR3 length is 16 residues. V gave up 1 base and J gave up 0 bases, with 10 bases separating them. The CDR3, as DNA: TGTGCTAGTGGTTTGGGGGGGGCATATAGCAATCAGCCCCAGCATTTT. It specifies CASGLGGAYSNQPQHF. The full variable domain, in which reference TRBV12-5 and TRBJ1-5 provide the parts outside the CDR3, is DARVTQTPRHKVTEMGQEVTMRCQPILGHNTVFWYRQTMMQGLELLAYFRNRAPLDDSGMPKDRFSAEMPDATLATLKIQPSEPRDSAVYFCASGLGGAYSNQPQHFGDGTRLSIL.

The chain recombines TRBV5-1 with TRBJ1-1; no clear D. Germline V CDR1 and CDR2: SGHRS, YFSETQ. Trimming left V 4 bases short and J 2 bases short, with 12 bases between. This CDR3 is 14 amino acids long. CDR3 nucleotide sequence: TGCGCCAGCAGCCTGGCCGCAACTAACACTGAAGCTTTCTTT. Translation: CASSLAATNTEAFF.

This clone turned up a few times. The rearrangement joins TRBV19 to TRBJ2-7, with a possible D match to TRBD2 (6 bases). Looked up from germline, CDR1 is LNHDA and CDR2 is SQIVND (reference sequence). This CDR3 region has 13 residues. The V end lost 4 bases, the J end lost 7 bases, and 14 bases lay between the germline ends. CDR3 residues: CASSRGRAGEQYF. The DNA of the CDR3 is TGTGCCAGTAGTAGGGGCAGGGCGGGGGAGCAGTACTTC.

This clone was picked up one time. The genes are TRBV7-2 and TRBJ2-7; D possibly matches TRBD1 or TRBD2 (6 bases each). The CDR3 is 15 amino acids. CDR1 and CDR2 (germline): SGHTA, FQGNSA. V lost 2 bases, J lost 7 bases, and 18 bases lay in between. The CDR3, as DNA: TGTGCCAGCAGCTTAAAGGACAGCGGGTCCAGAGAGCAGTACTTC. The encoded protein is CASSLKDSGSREQYF.

CDR3 sequence reads: CASSYSRILFNQPQHF. DNA for the CDR3: TGTGCCAGTAGTTACTCCAGGATCTTATTCAATCAGCCCCAGCATTTT. The chain has TRBV19 and TRBJ1-5, with unresolved D. Germline CDR1 and CDR2: LNHDA and SQIVND (reference sequence). The CDR3 is 16 residues long. The V gene lost 5 bases and the J gene lost 3 bases, with 17 bases spanning the gap.

The rearrangement links TRBV15 to TRBJ2-1, with 15 bases lining up with TRBD2. V trimming: 5 bases; J trimming: 4 bases; junction bases outside the gene matches: 9. CDR1 is LNHNV and CDR2 is YYDKDF in the germline V gene (reference sequence). CDR3 length equals 18 residues. The CDR3 DNA follows: TGTGCCACCAGCTTTGGACTAGCGGGAGGGCCTGGGTACAATGAGCAGTTCTTC. Its translation is CATSFGLAGGPGYNEQFF.

The gene calls are TRBV12-5 and TRBJ2-3; tentative D call: TRBD1 (6 bases). This CDR3 comprises 15 residues. Germline CDR1 reads LGHNT; CDR2 reads FRNRAP. Trimming pared 2 bases from V and 2 bases from J, leaving 11 bases between. DNA for the CDR3: TGTGCTAGTGGTTTGACAACAGGGAACACAGATACGCAGTATTTT. This codes for CASGLTTGNTDTQYF. Variable domain in full (rest from reference TRBV12-5 and TRBJ2-3): DARVTQTPRHKVTEMGQEVTMRCQPILGHNTVFWYRQTMMQGLELLAYFRNRAPLDDSGMPKDRFSAEMPDATLATLKIQPSEPRDSAVYFCASGLTTGNTDTQYFGPGTRLTVL.

The rearrangement joins TRBV28 to TRBJ1-2, with a possible D match to TRBD1 (5 bases). V lost 5 bases to trimming and J lost 5 bases, with 12 bases between them. CDR1 and CDR2 (germline): MDHEN, SYDVKM. This CDR3 is built from 13 residues. The CDR3 loop reads CASSIQGGYGYTF. The CDR3 DNA reads as TGTGCCAGCAGTATTCAGGGAGGGTATGGCTACACCTTC.

The table lists this clone with a count of one. This chain links TRBV28 with TRBJ2-1, with TRBD2 identical over 9 bases. V lost 4 bases, J lost 7 bases, and 11 bases stayed unmatched. This CDR3 region has 16 residues. CDR1 is MDHEN and CDR2 is SYDVKM in the germline V gene. In DNA form, the CDR3 reads TGTGCCAGCAGTTGGGTCGGGCTAGCGGGAACGAATGAGCAGTTCTTC. Amino acid sequence: CASSWVGLAGTNEQFF.

The chain joins TRBV6-5 to TRBJ1-4, with TRBD1 matching 8 bases. The CDR3 sequence is 15 residues long. Trimming at V came to 2 bases and at J to 8 bases, leaving 7 bases not matched to a gene. The germline CDR1 and CDR2 sequences are MNHEY and SVGAGI. The CDR3 DNA reads as TGTGCCAGCAGTTACGGTGGCAGGGGGCGGGAAAAACTGTTTTTT. Protein product: CASSYGGRGREKLFF.